The T cell receptor beta chain described here comes from a study of metastatic and nonmetastatic thyroid tumors. This clone was seen repeatedly, ten times or more. The entire patient cohort was treatment-naive prior to thyroid surgery. Via MiXCR, TCRdb re-called the PCR reads. The table shows over 65,000 clones, with 9.5% to 15% occurring only once. V was trimmed by 10 bases and J by 7 bases, leaving 17 bases between them. Germline CDR1 is LNHDA and CDR2 is SQIVND (reference sequence). This CDR3 contains 13 residues. This sequence originates from a female donor with papillary thyroid cancer or a benign thyroid nodule (not recorded which). Some clones in this sample may be carry-over from other donors' samples. Sample: tumor tissue. The gene calls are TRBV19 and TRBJ1-5; tentative D call: TRBD1 (5 bases). As DNA, the CDR3 is TGTGCCACCGGGGGGTCAGGGACCCAGCCCCAGCATTTT. Translating gives CATGGSGTQPQHF.